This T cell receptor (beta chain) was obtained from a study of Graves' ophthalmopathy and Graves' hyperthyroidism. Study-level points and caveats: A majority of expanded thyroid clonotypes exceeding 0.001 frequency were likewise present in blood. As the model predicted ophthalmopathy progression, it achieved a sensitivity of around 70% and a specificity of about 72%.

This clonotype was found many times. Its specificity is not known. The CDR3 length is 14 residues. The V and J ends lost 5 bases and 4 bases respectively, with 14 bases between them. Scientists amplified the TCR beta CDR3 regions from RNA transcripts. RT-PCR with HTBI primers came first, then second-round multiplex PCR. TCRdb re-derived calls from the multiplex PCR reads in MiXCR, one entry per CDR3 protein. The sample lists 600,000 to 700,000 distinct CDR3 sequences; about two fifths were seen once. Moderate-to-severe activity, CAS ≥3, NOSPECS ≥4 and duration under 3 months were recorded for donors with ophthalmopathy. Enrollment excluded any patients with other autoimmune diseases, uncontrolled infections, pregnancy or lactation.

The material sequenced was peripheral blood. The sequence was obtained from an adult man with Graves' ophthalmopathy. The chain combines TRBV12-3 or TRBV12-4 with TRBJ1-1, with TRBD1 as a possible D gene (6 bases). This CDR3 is CASSPHREGTEAFF. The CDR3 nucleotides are TGTGCCAGCAGTCCTCACAGGGAGGGCACTGAAGCTTTCTTT.